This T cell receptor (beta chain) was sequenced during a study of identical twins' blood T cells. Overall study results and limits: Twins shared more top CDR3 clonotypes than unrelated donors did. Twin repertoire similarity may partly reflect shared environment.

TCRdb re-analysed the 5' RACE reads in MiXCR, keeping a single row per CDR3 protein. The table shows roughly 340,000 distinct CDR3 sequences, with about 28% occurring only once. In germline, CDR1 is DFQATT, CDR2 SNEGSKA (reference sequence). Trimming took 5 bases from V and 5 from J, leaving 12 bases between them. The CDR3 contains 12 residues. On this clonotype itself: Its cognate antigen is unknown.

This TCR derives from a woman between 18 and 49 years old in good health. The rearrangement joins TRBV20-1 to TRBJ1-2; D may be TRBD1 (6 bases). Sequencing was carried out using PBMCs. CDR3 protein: CSALGGRYGYTF. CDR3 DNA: TGCAGTGCTTTAGGGGGTCGTTATGGCTACACCTTC.